Below are 27 T cell receptor beta chains sequenced from a single sample in a study of T-cell memory formation after mild COVID-19 listed by TCRdb under 2021. The library was prepared using 5' RACE. Sequencer: Illumina NovaSeq 6000. The public reads were reprocessed in TCRdb via fastp at Q25 and MiXCR, keeping in-frame beta chains. When rows share a CDR3 protein, they turn into one entry using the most common DNA and genes. This sample comprises about 350,000 distinct CDR3 sequences, around 27% of them detected only once. The ten largest clones represent approximately 13% of the sample. Sequencing used PBMCs or a T cell subset sorted from them (not recorded which). The receptors shown here come from an adult woman who had mild COVID-19 (a few samples of this study predate the infection). The sample titles of this study are shuffled in the database, so cell type and time point are left out; the donor was told from shared clones.

This clonotype occurred a few times. This chain joins TRBV12-3 or TRBV12-4 and TRBJ2-5, with D uncertain. The V gene lost 6 bases and the J gene lost 5 bases, with 22 bases spanning the gap. The CDR3 runs 16 residues. CDR3 residues: CASSPVGPGGWETQYF. DNA for the CDR3: TGTGCCAGCAGCCCGGTAGGGCCGGGCGGTTGGGAGACCCAGTACTTC.

This clonotype was counted only a few times. The chain's CDR3 is CASSLVSGGLTDTQYF. The CDR3 DNA reads as TGTGCCAGCAGCTTGGTCAGCGGGGGCCTCACAGATACGCAGTATTTT. The chain couples TRBV5-6 to TRBJ2-3; 8 bases agree with TRBD2. In germline, CDR1 is SGHDT, CDR2 YYEEEE. The CDR3 consists of 16 residues. Trimming removed 0 bases from V and 2 bases from J; junction bases left unmatched: 5.

This chain uses TRBV7-3 with TRBJ1-2, with D uncertain. Germline V lookup: CDR1 SGHTA, CDR2 FQGTGA. Trimming took off 1 base at V and 3 bases at J, with 9 bases between the two ends. There are 14 residues in the CDR3. The CDR3 bases are TGTGCCAGCAGCTTAAATGGAGAGGACTATGGCTACACCTTC. It encodes CASSLNGEDYGYTF. Filled out from reference TRBV7-3 and TRBJ1-2, the complete variable domain reads GAGVSQTPSNKVTEKGKYVELRCDPISGHTALYWYRQSLGQGPEFLIYFQGTGAADDSGLPNDRFFAVRPEGSVSTLKIQRTERGDSAVYLCASSLNGEDYGYTFGSGTRLTVV.

Regarding this clonotype: One end of the junction is discordant with germline, which a read error may explain. The chain is built from TRBV29-1 and TRBJ2-5; either TRBD1 or TRBD2 may supply D (5 bases each). CDR3 length: 9 residues. Germline lookup yields CDR1 SQVTM and CDR2 ANQGSEA. CDR3 in DNA: TGCAGCGTGGGACCCGAACGGACCTTC. Residues: CSVGPERTF.

This clonotype was recorded a few times. V is TRBV7-9 and J is TRBJ2-5; no clear D. CDR3 size: 14 residues. Per the germline V gene, CDR1 is SEHNR and CDR2 is FQNEAQ (reference sequence). V was trimmed by 3 bases and J by 1 base, leaving 9 bases between them. CDR3 nucleotide sequence: TGTGCCAGCAGCTTGAAGGCATTCCAAGAGACCCAGTACTTC. It codes for CASSLKAFQETQYF.

CDR3 sequence reads: CASSPVGGSSTDTQYF. The CDR3 DNA reads as TGTGCCAGCAGCCCCGTAGGGGGATCTAGCACAGATACGCAGTATTTT. The V and J genes are TRBV14 and TRBJ2-3, with D maybe TRBD1 (6 bases). The V and J ends lost 4 bases and 0 bases respectively, with 14 bases between them. CDR3 size: 16 residues. Germline V gives CDR1 SGHDN, CDR2 FVKESK.

This clonotype appeared a few times. The gene calls are TRBV4-1 and TRBJ2-1; the match to TRBD2 covers 11 bases. Germline CDR1 MGHRA, CDR2 YSYEKL. This CDR3 is built from 16 residues. V was pared by 2 bases and J by 2 bases, with 2 bases of the junction left unmatched. The CDR3 bases are TGCGCCAGCAGCCAATCGGGACTAGCGGCCTACAATGAGCAGTTCTTC. Residues: CASSQSGLAAYNEQFF.

This clonotype was counted only a few times. This chain uses TRBV5-6 with TRBJ2-2; 14 nucleotides line up with TRBD2. After removal of 5 bases from V and 3 bases from J, the junction contained 6 bases not matched to a gene. This CDR3 region has 17 residues. Looked up from germline, CDR1 is SGHDT and CDR2 is YYEEEE. The CDR3 DNA is TGTGCCAGCAGTCTGGGACTAGCGGGAGTTTACACCGGGGAGCTGTTTTTT. This sequence encodes CASSLGLAGVYTGELFF.

This clonotype appeared a few times. The V call is TRBV7-9, the J call TRBJ2-4; 14 bases match TRBD2. V lost 1 base and J lost 9; bases outside the gene matches: 5. The CDR3 contains 16 residues. CDR1 and CDR2 from the germline V gene are SEHNR and FQNEAQ (reference sequence). CDR3 loop: CASSLDGTSGGGIQYF. The CDR3 bases are TGTGCCAGCAGCTTAGATGGGACTAGCGGGGGCGGCATTCAGTACTTC.

The chain links TRBV28 to TRBJ2-7; 9 bases agree with TRBD1. V lost 5 bases, J lost 4 bases, and 9 bases stayed unmatched. CDR1 MDHEN and CDR2 SYDVKM come from the germline V gene. The CDR3 sequence is 15 residues long. The CDR3 region is CASSPTQGAVYEQYF. The DNA of the CDR3 is TGTGCCAGCAGTCCGACACAGGGGGCGGTTTACGAGCAGTACTTC. Using reference TRBV28 and TRBJ2-7 for the parts outside the CDR3, the full variable domain is DVKVTQSSRYLVKRTGEKVFLECVQDMDHENMFWYRQDPGLGLRLIYFSYDVKMKEKGDIPEGYSVSREKKERFSLILESASTNQTSMYLCASSPTQGAVYEQYFGPGTRLTVT.

The J gene is TRBJ2-2, the V gene TRBV4-3, with a weak D call TRBD2 (5 bases). Trimming took off 0 bases at V and 5 bases at J, with 7 bases between the two ends. Germline assignment: CDR1 LGHNA and CDR2 YSLEER. This CDR3 is 14 amino acids long. The CDR3 region is CASSQDGETGELFF. The CDR3 bases are TGCGCCAGCAGCCAAGACGGGGAGACCGGGGAGCTGTTTTTT.

The chain carries TRBV10-3 and TRBJ2-3; 10 nucleotides agree with TRBD2. The V and J ends lost 5 bases and 1 base, in that order; junction bases with no gene match: 3. Germline assignment: CDR1 ENHRY and CDR2 SYGVKD. This CDR3 has 15 amino acids. CDR3 residues: CAISLLAGGTDTQYF. The CDR3 DNA sequence: TGTGCCATCAGTCTCCTAGCGGGGGGCACAGATACGCAGTATTTT.

This clonotype turned up a few times. The chain is built from TRBV18 and TRBJ2-7; D may be TRBD2 (6 bases). Germline V gene lookup returns CDR1 KGHSH and CDR2 LQKENI. The CDR3 sequence is 14 residues long. With 6 bases removed from V and 4 bases from J, the gap between germline ends came to 16 bases. CDR3 sequence reads: CASSGVGRQYEQYF. The CDR3 bases are TGTGCCAGCTCTGGGGTGGGGAGGCAATACGAGCAGTACTTC.

The chain carries TRBV9 and TRBJ2-7; 9 nucleotides line up with TRBD2. The CDR3 runs 14 residues. CDR1 is SGDLS and CDR2 is YYNGEE in the germline V gene. V lost 4 bases, J lost 5 bases, and 7 bases stayed unmatched. The CDR3 DNA reads TGTGCCAGCAGCCTTAGCGGGGGAGGAAACGAGCAGTACTTC. It translates to CASSLSGGGNEQYF. Drawing the rest from reference TRBV9 and TRBJ2-7, the complete variable domain is DSGVTQTPKHLITATGQRVTLRCSPRSGDLSVYWYQQSLDQGLQFLIQYYNGEERAKGNILERFSAQQFPDLHSELNLSSLELGDSALYFCASSLSGGGNEQYFGPGTRLTVT.

V usage is TRBV9 and J usage is TRBJ2-5; no reliable D call. Germline CDR1 is SGDLS and CDR2 is YYNGEE. V was cut by 3 bases and J by 4 bases, with 16 bases left in between. This CDR3 is 15 amino acids long. CDR3 region: CASSDGGHAGETQYF. The DNA of the CDR3 is TGTGCCAGCAGCGACGGTGGGCACGCCGGAGAGACCCAGTACTTC.

The DNA for the CDR3 is TGTGCCACCAGTGATTTGGGGACTAGCGGGCAAAGCACAGATACGCAGTATTTT. Translation: CATSDLGTSGQSTDTQYF. V and J are TRBV24-1 and TRBJ2-3; 12 bases fit TRBD2. J was trimmed by 0 bases and V by 0 bases; bases with no gene match: 3. The CDR3 spans 18 residues. Germline V gene sequence: CDR1 KGHDR, CDR2 SFDVKD.

This chain connects TRBV2 to TRBJ1-2; no firm D call. CDR3 length: 13 amino acids. Germline lookup yields CDR1 SNHLY and CDR2 FYNNEI. The V end lost 3 bases, the J end lost 14 bases, and 19 bases lay between the germline ends. The CDR3 spells CASSDFGQAERTF. The CDR3 coding sequence is TGTGCCAGCAGTGACTTTGGGCAGGCCGAGAGGACCTTC.

There are a few counts of this clonotype. The chain combines TRBV10-3 with TRBJ2-2, with TRBD1 matching 7 bases. The junction had 6 bases not matched to a gene; V was cut back by 8 bases and J by 0 bases. This CDR3 is 15 amino acids long. Per the germline V gene, CDR1 is ENHRY and CDR2 is SYGVKD. In nucleotides, the CDR3 is TGTGCCATCGGGACAGCGGATTCGAACACCGGGGAGCTGTTTTTT. This gives the protein CAIGTADSNTGELFF.

This sequence joins TRBV6-5 and TRBJ2-7; TRBD1 agrees at 8 bases. The length of the CDR3 is 15 residues. After removal of 2 bases from V and 5 bases from J, the junction contained 8 bases not matched to a gene. Germline V CDR1 and CDR2: MNHEY, SVGAGI. The CDR3 is CASSYGGSGGNEQYF. In DNA form, the CDR3 reads TGTGCCAGCAGTTACGGGGGGTCAGGGGGCAACGAGCAGTACTTC.

The chain joins TRBV20-1 to TRBJ1-5; D gene uncertain. The CDR3 is 12 residues long. Per the germline V gene, CDR1 is DFQATT and CDR2 is SNEGSKA (reference sequence). Trimming stripped 1 base from V and 7 bases from J, with 8 bases between. CDR3 protein: CSARGVGQPQHF. The CDR3, as DNA: TGCAGTGCTAGAGGGGTAGGCCAGCCCCAGCATTTT.

The chain combines TRBV18 with TRBJ1-1; no clear D gene. Germline V gives CDR1 KGHSH, CDR2 LQKENI. Between the trimmed V and J ends, which lost 3 bases and 3 bases, there was a span of 2 bases. CDR3 length: 11 amino acids. This CDR3 is CASSPDTEAFF. As DNA, the CDR3 is TGTGCCAGCTCACCGGACACTGAAGCTTTCTTT.

V is TRBV7-8 and J is TRBJ1-3; tentatively, D is TRBD1 (6 bases). The germline gives CDR1 SGHVS, CDR2 FQNEAQ. V lost 3 bases and J lost 0, with 12 bases in between. This CDR3 is 16 amino acids long. The CDR3 nucleotides are TGTGCCAGCAGCTTTCGGGACACGGTCTCTGGAAACACCATATATTTT. It codes for CASSFRDTVSGNTIYF.

J is TRBJ2-1 and V is TRBV18; 9 bases are shared with TRBD1. The germline CDR1 and CDR2 sequences are KGHSH and LQKENI. The CDR3 is made up of 15 amino acids. V shed 2 bases and J 3 bases; nucleotides not matched to a gene: 2. This CDR3 is CASSPRTGVYNEQFF. CDR3 nucleotide sequence: TGTGCCAGCTCACCAAGGACAGGGGTCTACAATGAGCAGTTCTTC.

The CDR3 nucleotides are TGTGCCAGCAGCTTACGGGCCGGGAGAGGGGATACGCAGTATTTT. It is translated as CASSLRAGRGDTQYF. V usage is TRBV11-2 and J usage is TRBJ2-3, with a tentative D call TRBD2 (6 bases). This CDR3 has 15 amino acids. Trimming left V 2 bases short and J 6 bases short, with 15 bases between. The germline CDR1 and CDR2 sequences are SGHAT and FQNNGV.

The gene calls are TRBV6-5 and TRBJ1-1; D remains unclear. V gave up 0 bases and J gave up 4 bases, with 12 bases separating them. Germline CDR1 reads MNHEY; CDR2 reads SVGAGI. The CDR3 is 15 residues long. The CDR3 DNA is TGTGCCAGCAGTTACTCTGTTGGTCAGATCACTGAAGCTTTCTTT. It encodes CASSYSVGQITEAFF.

The CDR3 here is CASSHSPRLVYNEQFF. The CDR3 DNA sequence: TGTGCCAGCAGCCACTCGCCCCGACTAGTATACAATGAGCAGTTCTTC. V gene TRBV7-3 combines with J gene TRBJ2-1; D may be TRBD2 (6 bases). There are 16 residues in the CDR3. The V gene lost 5 bases and the J gene lost 4 bases, with 18 bases spanning the gap. Germline V gene data show CDR1 as SGHTA and CDR2 as FQGTGA.

This chain connects TRBV7-6 to TRBJ1-5; perhaps TRBD1 as D (5 bases). Germline CDR1 and CDR2: SGHVS and FNYEAQ. Trimming cost V 8 bases and J 4 bases, with 15 bases left between them. The CDR3 runs 14 residues. CDR3 sequence reads: CASAPMRGNQPQHF. CDR3 DNA: TGTGCCAGCGCACCCATGCGGGGGAATCAGCCCCAGCATTTT. Full variable domain (missing parts from reference TRBV7-6 and TRBJ1-5): GAGVSQSPRYKVTKRGQDVALRCDPISGHVSLYWYRQALGQGPEFLTYFNYEAQQDKSGLPNDRFSAERPEGSISTLTIQRTEQRDSAMYRCASAPMRGNQPQHFGDGTRLSIL.